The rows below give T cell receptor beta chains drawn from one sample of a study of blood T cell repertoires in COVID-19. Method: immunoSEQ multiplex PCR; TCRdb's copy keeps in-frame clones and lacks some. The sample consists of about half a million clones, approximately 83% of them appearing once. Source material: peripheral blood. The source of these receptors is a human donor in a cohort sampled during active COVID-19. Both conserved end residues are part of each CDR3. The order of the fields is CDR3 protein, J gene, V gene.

CDR3: CASSFATDTEAFF
J: TRBJ1-1
V: TRBV7-9

CDR3: CASSQDPTPGIYNEQFF
J: TRBJ2-1
V: TRBV4-1

CDR3: CASSNGGGAHSGNTIYF
J: TRBJ1-3
V: TRBV11-2

CDR3: CASRFGQPNHYNEQFF
J: TRBJ2-1
V: TRBV12-2

CDR3: CASRAGGGNSPLHF
J: TRBJ1-6
V: TRBV6-5

CDR3: CATFYYEQYF
J: TRBJ2-7
V: TRBV28

CDR3: CASSFGQPQETQYF
J: TRBJ2-5
V: TRBV7-2

CDR3: CASSSRLGGNTIYF
J: TRBJ1-3
V: TRBV7-2

CDR3: CSGLKTVEAFF
J: TRBJ1-1
V: TRBV20-1

CDR3: CASSQDTSGLNYGYTF
J: TRBJ1-2
V: TRBV4-1

CDR3: CASSQEPGRLFYTF
J: TRBJ1-2
V: TRBV3-1/TRBV3-2

CDR3: CASKNGQGRGEQYF
J: TRBJ2-7
V: TRBV19

CDR3: CASSLKTGGPTDTQYF
J: TRBJ2-3
V: TRBV7-3

CDR3: CASSLGDRGHQPQHF
J: TRBJ1-5
V: TRBV28

CDR3: CASSSQGGGVSPLHF
J: TRBJ1-6
V: TRBV27

CDR3: CASSSLRTGGAEYEQYF
J: TRBJ2-7
V: TRBV7-9

CDR3: CASSQGSSGRSYEQYF
J: TRBJ2-7
V: TRBV3-1/TRBV3-2

CDR3: CASSFGQGARGNTIYF
J: TRBJ1-3
V: TRBV9

CDR3: CASSQVLGGHEQYF
J: TRBJ2-7
V: TRBV4-1

CDR3: CASSPGDKQFF
J: TRBJ2-1
V: TRBV7-3

CDR3: CAWNGGALYEQYF
J: TRBJ2-7
V: TRBV30

CDR3: CASSFSGNTEAFF
J: TRBJ1-1
V: TRBV7-3

CDR3: CASSLTTGLNQETQYF
J: TRBJ2-5
V: TRBV7-8

CDR3: CAWSPIARDRDNSPLHF
J: TRBJ1-6
V: TRBV30

CDR3: CASGEGRLAGTDTQYF
J: TRBJ2-3
V: TRBV7-3

CDR3: CASSESRGDTQYF
J: TRBJ2-3
V: TRBV6-4

CDR3: CASSLGRYNEQFF
J: TRBJ2-1
V: TRBV7-8

CDR3: CASGLDRVKDTQYF
J: TRBJ2-3
V: TRBV12-5

CDR3: CASSLEGGLAGAHEQYF
J: TRBJ2-7
V: TRBV5-1

CDR3: CASSVTGADTEAFF
J: TRBJ1-1
V: TRBV2

CDR3: CASSHTYSRTQYF
J: TRBJ2-5
V: TRBV4-1

CDR3: CATSRDRLATDTQYF
J: TRBJ2-3
V: TRBV15

CDR3: CASSLGTLGNTGELFF
J: TRBJ2-2
V: TRBV5-1

CDR3: CASSQGAGTETQYF
J: TRBJ2-5
V: TRBV3-1/TRBV3-2

CDR3: CASSIPGQGAGTEAFF
J: TRBJ1-1
V: TRBV19

CDR3: CASSARLAGYNEQFF
J: TRBJ2-1
V: TRBV9

CDR3: CATSRLAGASWETQYF
J: TRBJ2-5
V: TRBV15

CDR3: CATSDLGGNTGELFF
J: TRBJ2-2
V: TRBV24-1

CDR3: CATSSGSRSYEQYF
J: TRBJ2-7
V: TRBV15

CDR3: CASSSGLRNEQYF
J: TRBJ2-7
V: TRBV7-2

CDR3: CASSFGSPNTGELFF
J: TRBJ2-2
V: TRBV27

CDR3: CASRSSEKLFF
J: TRBJ1-4
V: TRBV12-3/TRBV12-4

CDR3: CASSIIPTGLNQPQHF
J: TRBJ1-5
V: TRBV19

CDR3: CASSLVGRGPSSYEQYF
J: TRBJ2-7
V: TRBV11-2

CDR3: CASSLGSGGPGEAFF
J: TRBJ1-1
V: TRBV7-9

CDR3: CASSQTSDYFYEQYF
J: TRBJ2-7
V: TRBV3-1/TRBV3-2

CDR3: CASSRTETAEDSPLHF
J: TRBJ1-6
V: TRBV14

CDR3: CASGTGGNSPLHF
J: TRBJ1-6
V: TRBV5-1

CDR3: CASKSTRRGNEQYF
J: TRBJ2-7
V: TRBV19

CDR3: CASSIFPGPTGGEQYF
J: TRBJ2-7
V: TRBV19

CDR3: CASSTLAGVTDTQYF
J: TRBJ2-3
V: TRBV19